The entry that follows covers one T cell receptor (beta chain) sequence. Antigen specificity is unknown. The entry originates in a study of CD8 T cells in ankylosing spondylitis. Findings and caveats of the study: In synovial fluid and blood from reactive arthritis, some motif variants were previously reported. Ankylosing spondylitis blood seemed to carry a telltale TCR beta motif made of several highly homologous variants.

Germline assignment: CDR1 KGHSH and CDR2 LQKENI. J lost 0 bases, V lost 9 bases, and 12 bases had no gene match. This CDR3 is built from 17 residues. Making use of molecular barcodes, quantitative 5'-RACE generated TCR beta libraries. Via MiXCR, TCRdb re-called the 5' RACE reads, giving one row per CDR3 protein. Of roughly 160,000 distinct CDR3 sequences in the sample, roughly 10% were seen once. The chain combines TRBV18 with TRBJ2-3, with 10 bases matching TRBD1. The sample comprised blood, either unsorted or a sorted T cell fraction (not recorded which). The receptor was derived from a male donor with ankylosing spondylitis or in good health (not recorded which). CDR3 residues: CASSGTGVLRSTDTQYF. DNA for the CDR3: TGTGCCAGTTCCGGGACAGGGGTCTTGAGAAGCACAGATACGCAGTATTTT. The variable domain in full, completed from reference TRBV18 and TRBJ2-3, reads NAGVMQNPRHLVRRRGQEARLRCSPMKGHSHVYWYRQLPEEGLKFMVYLQKENIIDESGMPKERFSAEFPKEGPSILRIQQVVRGDSAAYFCASSGTGVLRSTDTQYFGPGTRLTVL.